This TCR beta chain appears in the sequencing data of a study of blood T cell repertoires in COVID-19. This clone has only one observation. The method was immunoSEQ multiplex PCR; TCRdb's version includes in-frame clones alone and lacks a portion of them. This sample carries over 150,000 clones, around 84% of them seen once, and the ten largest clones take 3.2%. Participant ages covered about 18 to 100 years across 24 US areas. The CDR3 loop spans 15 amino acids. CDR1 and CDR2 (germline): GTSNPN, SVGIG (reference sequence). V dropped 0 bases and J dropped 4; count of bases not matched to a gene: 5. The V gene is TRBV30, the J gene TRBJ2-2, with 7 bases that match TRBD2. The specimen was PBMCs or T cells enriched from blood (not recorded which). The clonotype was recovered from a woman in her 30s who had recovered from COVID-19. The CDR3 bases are TGTGCCTGGAGTGTACGTTGGGGGGGCACCGGGGAGCTGTTTTTT. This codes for CAWSVRWGGTGELFF.